This record concerns one T cell receptor (beta chain) sequence. This PCR relied on a set of 60 Vbeta primers and 13 Jbeta primers. Only in-frame clones appear in the TCRdb table, and some are missing; sequencing was by immunoSEQ multiplex PCR. The data contain 150,000 or so clones, about 80% of them seen just once; the ten biggest clones take up about 1.4%. This sample stems from a study of cytomegalovirus exposure and HLA in healthy donors. Whole-study context: Around 180 million T cells yielded 100 million to 130 million unique TCR beta sequences, as an earlier analysis found.

From germline, CDR1 is SGHNT and CDR2 YENEEA. The CDR3 has 13 amino acids. Losses at the gene ends were 4 bases for V and 6 bases for J; bases not matched to a gene: 5. The material sequenced was PBMCs. The sequence derives from a man younger than 40 in good health and CMV-seropositive. This sequence joins TRBV11-3 and TRBJ1-2; 7 bases line up with TRBD1. The CDR3 protein is CASSSRQGDGYTF. CDR3 in DNA: TGTGCCAGCAGCTCACGACAGGGCGATGGCTACACCTTC.